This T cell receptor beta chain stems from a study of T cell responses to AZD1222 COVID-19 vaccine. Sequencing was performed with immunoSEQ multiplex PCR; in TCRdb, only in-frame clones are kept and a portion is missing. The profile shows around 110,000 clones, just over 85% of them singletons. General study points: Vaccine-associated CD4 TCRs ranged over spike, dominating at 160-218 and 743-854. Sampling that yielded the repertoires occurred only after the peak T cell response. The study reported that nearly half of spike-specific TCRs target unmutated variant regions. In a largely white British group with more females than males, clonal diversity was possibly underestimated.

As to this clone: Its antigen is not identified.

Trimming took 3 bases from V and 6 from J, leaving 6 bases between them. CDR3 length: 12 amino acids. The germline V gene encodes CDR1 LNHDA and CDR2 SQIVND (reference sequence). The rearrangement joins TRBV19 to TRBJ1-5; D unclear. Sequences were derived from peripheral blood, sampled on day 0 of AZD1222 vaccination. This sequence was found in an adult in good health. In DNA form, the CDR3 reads TGTGCCAGTAGTATGGAACCTCAGCCCCAGCATTTT. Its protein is CASSMEPQPQHF.